This T cell receptor beta chain was observed in a study of T cell repertoires in ileal Crohn's disease. On the study more broadly: About half of patients got postoperative therapy: 11 thiopurines, approximately 17 anti-TNF.

With regard to this clone: Its antigen is as yet unknown.

The CDR3 has 14 amino acids. Germline values: CDR1 LNHDA, CDR2 SQIVND (reference sequence). V lost 5 bases and J lost 4, with 12 bases in between. The repertoire was sequenced with immunoSEQ multiplex PCR; TCRdb's copy has only in-frame clones and lacks some. The sample records about 8,400 clones, 70% to 90% being singletons. Broader study findings: Compared with CD4 T cells, sorted CD8 cells carried more expanded clones.

The TCR was taken from an adult with Crohn's disease. Material: ileal tissue. The J gene is TRBJ2-1, the V gene TRBV19; D call uncertain. CDR3 in DNA: TGTGCCAGTAGTTTTTCGGCGACTTACAATGAGCAGTTCTTC. Encoded protein: CASSFSATYNEQFF. The full variable domain, completed using reference TRBV19 and TRBJ2-1, is DGGITQSPKYLFRKEGQNVTLSCEQNLNHDAMYWYRQDPGQGLRLIYYSQIVNDFQKGDIAEGYSVSREKKESFPLTVTSAQKNPTAFYLCASSFSATYNEQFFGPGTRLTVL.